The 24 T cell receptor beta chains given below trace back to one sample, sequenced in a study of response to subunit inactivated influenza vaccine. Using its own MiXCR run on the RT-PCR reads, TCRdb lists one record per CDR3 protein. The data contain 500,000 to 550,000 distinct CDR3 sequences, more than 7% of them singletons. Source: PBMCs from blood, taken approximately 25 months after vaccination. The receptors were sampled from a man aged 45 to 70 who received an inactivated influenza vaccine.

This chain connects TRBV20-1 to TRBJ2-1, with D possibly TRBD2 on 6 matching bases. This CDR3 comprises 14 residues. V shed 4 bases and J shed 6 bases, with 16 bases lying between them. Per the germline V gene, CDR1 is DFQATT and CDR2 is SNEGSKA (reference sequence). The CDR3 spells CSATTGVIGNEQFF. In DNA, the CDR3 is TGCAGTGCTACTACGGGAGTAATTGGCAATGAGCAGTTCTTC.

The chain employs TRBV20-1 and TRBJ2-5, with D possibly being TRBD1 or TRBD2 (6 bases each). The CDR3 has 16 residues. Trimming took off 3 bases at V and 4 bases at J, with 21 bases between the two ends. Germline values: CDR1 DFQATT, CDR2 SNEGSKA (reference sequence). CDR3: CSASGLQGGAVETQYF. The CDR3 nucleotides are TGCAGTGCTAGTGGGTTACAGGGAGGAGCGGTAGAGACCCAGTACTTC.

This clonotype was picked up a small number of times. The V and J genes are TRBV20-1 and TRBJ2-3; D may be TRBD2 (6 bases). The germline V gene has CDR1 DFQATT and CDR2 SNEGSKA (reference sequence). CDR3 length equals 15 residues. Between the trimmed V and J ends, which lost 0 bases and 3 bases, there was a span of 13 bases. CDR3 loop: CSARDFRGRTDTQYF. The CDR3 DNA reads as TGCAGTGCTAGAGATTTTCGAGGGAGGACAGATACGCAGTATTTT.

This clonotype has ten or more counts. The CDR3 DNA sequence: TGTGCCACCAGTAACCGGGCCCATATGCAAGGAATCTCGTACACCTTC. Its translation: CATSNRAHMQGISYTF. The chain employs TRBV15 and TRBJ1-2; D gene ambiguous. This CDR3 region has 16 residues. V lost 6 bases and J 11 bases, leaving 28 bases between the germline ends. From germline, CDR1 is LNHNV and CDR2 YYDKDF (reference sequence).

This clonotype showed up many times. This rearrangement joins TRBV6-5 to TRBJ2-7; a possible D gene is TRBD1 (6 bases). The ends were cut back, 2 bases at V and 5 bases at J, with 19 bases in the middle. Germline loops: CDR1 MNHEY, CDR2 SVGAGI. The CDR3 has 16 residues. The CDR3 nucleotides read TGTGCCAGCAGTTACGCACTTGGGGTGACAGGCAACGAGCAGTACTTC. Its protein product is CASSYALGVTGNEQYF.

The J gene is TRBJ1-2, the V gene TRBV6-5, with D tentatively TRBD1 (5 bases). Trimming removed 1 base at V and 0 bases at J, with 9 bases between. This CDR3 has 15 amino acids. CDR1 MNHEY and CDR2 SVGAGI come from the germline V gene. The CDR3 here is CASSYYEGSNYGYTF. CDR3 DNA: TGTGCCAGCAGTTACTATGAGGGGTCTAACTATGGCTACACCTTC.

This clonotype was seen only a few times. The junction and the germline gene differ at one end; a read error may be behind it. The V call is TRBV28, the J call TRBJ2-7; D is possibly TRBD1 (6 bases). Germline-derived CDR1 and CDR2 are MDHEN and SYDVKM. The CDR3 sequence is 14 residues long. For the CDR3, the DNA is TGTGCCAGCAATTTACCGGGACAAACCTACGAGCAGTACTTC. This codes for CASNLPGQTYEQYF.

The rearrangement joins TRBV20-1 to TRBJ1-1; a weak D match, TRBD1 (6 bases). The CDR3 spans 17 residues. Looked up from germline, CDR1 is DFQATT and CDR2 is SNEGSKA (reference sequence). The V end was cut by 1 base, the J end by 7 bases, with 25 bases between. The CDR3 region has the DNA TGCAGTGCTAGAGCCCTACCCGGACAGACGGGTGGGGTTGAAGCTTTCTTT. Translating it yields CSARALPGQTGGVEAFF.

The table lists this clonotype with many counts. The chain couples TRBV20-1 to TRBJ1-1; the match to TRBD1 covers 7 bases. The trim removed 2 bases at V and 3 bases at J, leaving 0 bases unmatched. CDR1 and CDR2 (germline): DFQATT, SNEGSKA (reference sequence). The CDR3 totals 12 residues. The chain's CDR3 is CSARTGDTEAFF. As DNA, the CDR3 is TGCAGTGCTAGAACAGGGGACACTGAAGCTTTCTTT.

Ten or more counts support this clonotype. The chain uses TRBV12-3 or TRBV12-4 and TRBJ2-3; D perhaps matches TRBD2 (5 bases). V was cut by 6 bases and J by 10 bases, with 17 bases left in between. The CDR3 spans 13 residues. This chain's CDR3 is CASRPSLAAAQYF. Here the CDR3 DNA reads TGTGCCAGCAGGCCGTCGCTAGCAGCGGCGCAGTATTTT.

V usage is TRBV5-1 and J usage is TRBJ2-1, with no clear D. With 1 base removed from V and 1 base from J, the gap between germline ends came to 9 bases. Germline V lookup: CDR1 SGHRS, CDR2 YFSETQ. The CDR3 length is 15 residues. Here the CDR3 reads CASSLRRHSYNEQFF. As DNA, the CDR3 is TGCGCCAGCAGCTTGCGCCGACATTCCTACAATGAGCAGTTCTTC.

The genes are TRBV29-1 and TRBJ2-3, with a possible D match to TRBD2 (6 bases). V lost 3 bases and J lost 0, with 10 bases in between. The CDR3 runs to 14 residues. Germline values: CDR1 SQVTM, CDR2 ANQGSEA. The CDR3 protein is CSVDASVSTDTQYF. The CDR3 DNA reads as TGCAGCGTTGATGCTAGCGTAAGCACAGATACGCAGTATTTT.

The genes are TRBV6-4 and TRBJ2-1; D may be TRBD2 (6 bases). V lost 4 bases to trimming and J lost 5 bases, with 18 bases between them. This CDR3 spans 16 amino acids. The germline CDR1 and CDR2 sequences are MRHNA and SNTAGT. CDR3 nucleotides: TGTGCCAGCAGTGTACCTACCGGGACTTTGAACAATGAGCAGTTCTTC. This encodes CASSVPTGTLNNEQFF.

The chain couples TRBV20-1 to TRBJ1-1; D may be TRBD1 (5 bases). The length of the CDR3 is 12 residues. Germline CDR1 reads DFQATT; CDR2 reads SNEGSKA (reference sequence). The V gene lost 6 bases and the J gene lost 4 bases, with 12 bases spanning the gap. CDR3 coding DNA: TGCAGTGCCTTCGGCGGGGGCACTGAAGCTTTCTTT. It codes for CSAFGGGTEAFF.

Here the CDR3 DNA reads TGTGCCAGCAGTTTATTCAGGACAGGGCTCGAGCAGTTCTTC. Translating gives CASSLFRTGLEQFF. The V call is TRBV28, the J call TRBJ2-1, with 8 nucleotides matching TRBD1. J was trimmed by 10 bases and V by 1 base; bases with no gene match: 6. The germline gives CDR1 MDHEN, CDR2 SYDVKM. This CDR3 region has 14 residues.

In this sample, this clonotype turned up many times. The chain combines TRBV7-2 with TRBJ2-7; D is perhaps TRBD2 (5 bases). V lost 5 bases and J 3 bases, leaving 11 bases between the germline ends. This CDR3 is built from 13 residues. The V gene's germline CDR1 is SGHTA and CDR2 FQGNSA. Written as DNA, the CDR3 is TGTGCCAGCAGCCCCCCCGGGGTCTACGAGCAGTACTTC. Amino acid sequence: CASSPPGVYEQYF.

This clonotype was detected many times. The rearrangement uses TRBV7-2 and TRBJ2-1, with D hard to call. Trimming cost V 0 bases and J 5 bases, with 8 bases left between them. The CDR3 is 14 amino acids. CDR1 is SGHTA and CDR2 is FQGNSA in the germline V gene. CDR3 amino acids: CASSLAAINNEQFF. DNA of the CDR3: TGTGCCAGCAGCTTAGCCGCCATAAACAATGAGCAGTTCTTC.

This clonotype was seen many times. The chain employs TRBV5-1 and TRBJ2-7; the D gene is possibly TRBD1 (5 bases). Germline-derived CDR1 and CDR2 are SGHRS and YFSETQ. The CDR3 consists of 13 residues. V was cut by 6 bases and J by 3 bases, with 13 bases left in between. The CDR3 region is CASKQGPNYEQYF. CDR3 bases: TGCGCCAGCAAGCAGGGTCCCAACTACGAGCAGTACTTC.

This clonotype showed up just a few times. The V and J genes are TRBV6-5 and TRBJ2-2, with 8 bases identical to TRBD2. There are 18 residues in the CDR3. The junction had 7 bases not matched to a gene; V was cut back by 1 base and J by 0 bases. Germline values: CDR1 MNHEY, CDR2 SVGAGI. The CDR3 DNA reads TGTGCCAGCAGTTACTTCGGTAGCGGGGCCGCGAACACCGGGGAGCTGTTTTTT. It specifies CASSYFGSGAANTGELFF.

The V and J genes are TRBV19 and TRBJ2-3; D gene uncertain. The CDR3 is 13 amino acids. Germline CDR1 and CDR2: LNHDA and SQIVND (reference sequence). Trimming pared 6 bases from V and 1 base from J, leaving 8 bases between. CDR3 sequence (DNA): TGTGCCAGTAGATTACTGGGCACAGATACGCAGTATTTT. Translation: CASRLLGTDTQYF.

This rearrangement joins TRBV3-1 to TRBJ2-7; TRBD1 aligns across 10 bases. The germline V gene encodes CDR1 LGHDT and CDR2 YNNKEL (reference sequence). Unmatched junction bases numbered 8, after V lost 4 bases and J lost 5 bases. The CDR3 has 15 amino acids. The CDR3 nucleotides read TGTGCCAGCAGCCCCGCGGACAGGGGGTCCCACGAGCAGTACTTC. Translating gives CASSPADRGSHEQYF.

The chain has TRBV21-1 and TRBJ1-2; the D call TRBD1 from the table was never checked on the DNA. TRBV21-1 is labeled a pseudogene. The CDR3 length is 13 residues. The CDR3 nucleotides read TGTGCCAGCAAGGTTGGGGGGGAGTACGGCTACACCTTC. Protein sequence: CASKVGGEYGYTF.

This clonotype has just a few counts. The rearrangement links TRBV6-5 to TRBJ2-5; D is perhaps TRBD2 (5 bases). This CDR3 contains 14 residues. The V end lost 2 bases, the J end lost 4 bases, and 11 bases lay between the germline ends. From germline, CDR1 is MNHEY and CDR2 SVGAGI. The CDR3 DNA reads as TGTGCCAGCAGTTACATCCGGGGAGCAGAGACCCAGTACTTC. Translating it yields CASSYIRGAETQYF.

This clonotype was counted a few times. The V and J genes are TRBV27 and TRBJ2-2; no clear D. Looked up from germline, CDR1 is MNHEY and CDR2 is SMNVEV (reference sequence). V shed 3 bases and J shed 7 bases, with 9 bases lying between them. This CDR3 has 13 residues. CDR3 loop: CASSFLNLGELFF. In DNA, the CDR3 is TGTGCCAGCAGTTTCCTGAATCTCGGGGAGCTGTTTTTT.